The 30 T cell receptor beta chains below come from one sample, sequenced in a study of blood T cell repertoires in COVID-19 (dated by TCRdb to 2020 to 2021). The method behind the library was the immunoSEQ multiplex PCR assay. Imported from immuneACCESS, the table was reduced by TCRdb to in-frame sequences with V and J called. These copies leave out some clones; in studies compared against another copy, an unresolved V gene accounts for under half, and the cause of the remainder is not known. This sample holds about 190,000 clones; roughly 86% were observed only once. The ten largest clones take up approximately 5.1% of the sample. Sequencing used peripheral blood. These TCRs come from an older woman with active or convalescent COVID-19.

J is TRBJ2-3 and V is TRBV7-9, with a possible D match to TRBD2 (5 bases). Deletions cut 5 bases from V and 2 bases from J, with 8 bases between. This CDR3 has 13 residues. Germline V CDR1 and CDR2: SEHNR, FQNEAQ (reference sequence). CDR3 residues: CASSTTNTDTQYF. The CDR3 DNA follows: TGTGCCAGCAGCACGACTAACACAGATACGCAGTATTTT.

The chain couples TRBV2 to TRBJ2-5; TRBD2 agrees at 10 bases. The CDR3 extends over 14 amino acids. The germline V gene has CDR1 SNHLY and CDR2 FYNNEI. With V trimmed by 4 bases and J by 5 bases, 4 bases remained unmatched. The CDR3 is CASSVLAGLETQYF. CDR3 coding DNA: TGTGCCAGCAGTGTACTAGCGGGACTTGAGACCCAGTACTTC.

CDR3 bases: TGTGCCAGCAGCGGGGGGGACAGGGGTGGCTATGGCTACACCTTC. Translated, it gives CASSGGDRGGYGYTF. The chain is built from TRBV9 and TRBJ1-2; 10 bases are shared with TRBD1. The CDR3 has 15 residues. Germline V gene lookup returns CDR1 SGDLS and CDR2 YYNGEE. Trimming cost V 3 bases and J 4 bases; bases outside gene matches: 6.

The CDR3 DNA is TGTGCCAGCAGCGCCTCAGGTCGAGAAAAACTGTTTTTT. It translates to CASSASGREKLFF. The chain employs TRBV7-9 and TRBJ1-4; D remains unclear. V dropped 5 bases and J dropped 8 bases, with 12 bases sitting between them. This CDR3 comprises 13 residues. Germline CDR1 reads SEHNR; CDR2 reads FQNEAQ (reference sequence).

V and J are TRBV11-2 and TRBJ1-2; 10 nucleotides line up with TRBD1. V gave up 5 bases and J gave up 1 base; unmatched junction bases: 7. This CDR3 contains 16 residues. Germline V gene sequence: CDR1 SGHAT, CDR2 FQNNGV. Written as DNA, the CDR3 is TGTGCCAGCAGCCGAGACAGGGACAGGGGTAACTATGGCTACACCTTC. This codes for CASSRDRDRGNYGYTF.

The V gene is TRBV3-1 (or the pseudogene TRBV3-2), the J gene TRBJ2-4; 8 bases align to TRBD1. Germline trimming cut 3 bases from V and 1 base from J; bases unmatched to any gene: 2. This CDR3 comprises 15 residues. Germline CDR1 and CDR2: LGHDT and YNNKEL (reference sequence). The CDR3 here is CASSQRTGAKNIQYF. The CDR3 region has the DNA TGTGCCAGCAGCCAGAGGACAGGGGCCAAAAACATTCAGTACTTC.

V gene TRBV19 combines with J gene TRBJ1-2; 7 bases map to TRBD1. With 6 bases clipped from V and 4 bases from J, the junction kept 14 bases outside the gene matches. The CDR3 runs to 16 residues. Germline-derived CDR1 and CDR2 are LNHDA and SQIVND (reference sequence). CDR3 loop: CASSEQTLTGPYGYTF. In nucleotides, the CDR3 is TGTGCCAGTAGCGAACAAACACTGACAGGGCCCTATGGCTACACCTTC.

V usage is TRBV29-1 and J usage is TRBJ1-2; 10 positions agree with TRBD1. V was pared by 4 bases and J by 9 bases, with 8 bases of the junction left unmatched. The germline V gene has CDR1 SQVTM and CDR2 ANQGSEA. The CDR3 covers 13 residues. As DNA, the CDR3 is TGCAGCGTTGCAACCGGGACAGGGGTTAGCTACACCTTC. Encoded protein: CSVATGTGVSYTF.

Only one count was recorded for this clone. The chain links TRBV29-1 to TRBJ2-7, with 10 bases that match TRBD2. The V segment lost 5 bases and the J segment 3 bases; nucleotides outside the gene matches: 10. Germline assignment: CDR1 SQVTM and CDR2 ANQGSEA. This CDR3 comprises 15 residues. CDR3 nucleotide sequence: TGCAGCGTTTTAAAACTAGCGGGAATAAGCTACGAGCAGTACTTC. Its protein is CSVLKLAGISYEQYF.

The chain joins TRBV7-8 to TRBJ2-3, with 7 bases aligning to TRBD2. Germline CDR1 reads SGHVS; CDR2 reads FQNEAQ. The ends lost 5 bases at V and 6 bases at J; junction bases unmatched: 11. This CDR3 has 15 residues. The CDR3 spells CASSTLGGRADTQYF. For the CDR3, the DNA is TGTGCCAGCAGCACACTTGGTGGGAGGGCCGATACGCAGTATTTT.

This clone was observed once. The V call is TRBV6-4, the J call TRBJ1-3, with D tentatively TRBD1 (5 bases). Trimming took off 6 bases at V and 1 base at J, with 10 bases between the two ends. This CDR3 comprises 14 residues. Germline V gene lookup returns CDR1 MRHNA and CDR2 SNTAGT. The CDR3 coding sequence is TGTGCCAGCAGCGAGACAGATTCTGGAAACACCATATATTTT. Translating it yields CASSETDSGNTIYF.

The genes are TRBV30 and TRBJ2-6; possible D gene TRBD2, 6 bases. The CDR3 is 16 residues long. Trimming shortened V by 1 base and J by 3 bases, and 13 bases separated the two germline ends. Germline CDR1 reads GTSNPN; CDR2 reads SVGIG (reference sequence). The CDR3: CAWSDVGGFGANVLTF. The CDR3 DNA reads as TGTGCCTGGAGTGATGTAGGAGGGTTTGGGGCCAACGTCCTGACTTTC.

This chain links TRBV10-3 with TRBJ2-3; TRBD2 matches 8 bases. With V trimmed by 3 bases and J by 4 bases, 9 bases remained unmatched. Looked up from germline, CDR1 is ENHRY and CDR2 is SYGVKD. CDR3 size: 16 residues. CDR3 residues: CAISDGAGVASDTQYF. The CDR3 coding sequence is TGTGCCATCAGTGATGGAGCGGGAGTTGCCTCAGATACGCAGTATTTT.

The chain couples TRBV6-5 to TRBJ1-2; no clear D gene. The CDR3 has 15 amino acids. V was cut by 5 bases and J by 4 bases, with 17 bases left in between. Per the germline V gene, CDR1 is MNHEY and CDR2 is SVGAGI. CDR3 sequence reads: CASSPGGVTFYGYTF. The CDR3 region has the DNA TGTGCCAGCAGTCCTGGCGGGGTCACCTTCTATGGCTACACCTTC.

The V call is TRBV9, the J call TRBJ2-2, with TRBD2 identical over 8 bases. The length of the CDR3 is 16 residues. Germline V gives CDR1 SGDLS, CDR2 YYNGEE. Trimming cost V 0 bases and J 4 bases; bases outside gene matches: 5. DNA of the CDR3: TGTGCCAGCAGCGTAGCCACTAGCGGACGCACCGGGGAGCTGTTTTTT. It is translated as CASSVATSGRTGELFF.

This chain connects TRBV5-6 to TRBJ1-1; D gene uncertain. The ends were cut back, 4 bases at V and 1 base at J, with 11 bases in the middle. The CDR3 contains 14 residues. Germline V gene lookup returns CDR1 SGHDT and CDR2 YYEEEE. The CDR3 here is CASSTLGRNTEAFF. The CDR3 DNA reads TGTGCCAGCAGCACCTTGGGCAGGAACACTGAAGCTTTCTTT.

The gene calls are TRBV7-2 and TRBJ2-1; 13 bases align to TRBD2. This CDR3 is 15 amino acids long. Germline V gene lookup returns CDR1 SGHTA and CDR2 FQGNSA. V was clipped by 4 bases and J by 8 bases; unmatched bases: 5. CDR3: CASSSRLAGGYEQFF. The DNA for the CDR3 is TGTGCCAGCAGCTCAAGACTAGCGGGAGGTTATGAGCAGTTCTTC.

The CDR3 DNA reads TGTGCCAGCAGCCAAGATCGGCGGGGGTACAATGAGCAGTTCTTC. This sequence encodes CASSQDRRGYNEQFF. The gene calls are TRBV4-2 and TRBJ2-1, with 7 bases aligning to TRBD2. V was clipped by 0 bases and J by 4 bases; unmatched bases: 3. Germline-derived CDR1 and CDR2 are LGHNA and YNFKEQ. The CDR3 is 15 residues long.

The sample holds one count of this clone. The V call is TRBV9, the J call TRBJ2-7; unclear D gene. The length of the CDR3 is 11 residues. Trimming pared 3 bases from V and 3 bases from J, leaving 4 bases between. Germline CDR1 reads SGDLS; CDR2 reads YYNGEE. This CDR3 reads CASSAGYEQYF. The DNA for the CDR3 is TGTGCCAGCAGCGCAGGCTACGAGCAGTACTTC.

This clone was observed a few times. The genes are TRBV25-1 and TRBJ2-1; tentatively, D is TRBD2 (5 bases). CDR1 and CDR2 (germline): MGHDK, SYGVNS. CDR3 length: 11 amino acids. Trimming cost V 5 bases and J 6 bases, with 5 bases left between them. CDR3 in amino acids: CASSRGNEQFF. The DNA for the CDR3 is TGTGCCAGCAGTCGGGGCAATGAGCAGTTCTTC.

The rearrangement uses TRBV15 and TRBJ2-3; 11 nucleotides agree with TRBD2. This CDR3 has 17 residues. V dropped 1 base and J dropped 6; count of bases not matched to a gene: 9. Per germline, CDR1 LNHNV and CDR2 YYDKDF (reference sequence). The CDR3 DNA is TGTGCCACCAGCAGAGTACTAACTGGGACTAGCGGTGATACGCAGTATTTT. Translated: CATSRVLTGTSGDTQYF.

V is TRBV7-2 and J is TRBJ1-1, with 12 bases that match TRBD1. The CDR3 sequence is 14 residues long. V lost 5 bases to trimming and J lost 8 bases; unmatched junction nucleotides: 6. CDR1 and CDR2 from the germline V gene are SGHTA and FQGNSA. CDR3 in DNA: TGTGCCAGCAGCGCGGGACAGGGGGCTCGGGAAGCTTTCTTT. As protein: CASSAGQGAREAFF.

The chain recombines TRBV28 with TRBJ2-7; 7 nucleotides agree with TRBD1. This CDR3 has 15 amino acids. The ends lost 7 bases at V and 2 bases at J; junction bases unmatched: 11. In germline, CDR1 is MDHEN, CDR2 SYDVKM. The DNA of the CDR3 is TGTGCCAGCACCCCCGCAGGGGGATCAGCCTACGAGCAGTACTTC. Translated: CASTPAGGSAYEQYF.

The DNA of the CDR3 is TGTGCCTGGAGTGTAAAGGCAGGGGAAACCGGGGAGCTGTTTTTT. Translating it yields CAWSVKAGETGELFF. The J gene is TRBJ2-2, the V gene TRBV30; D possibly corresponds to TRBD1 (6 bases). V shed 0 bases and J shed 5 bases, with 13 bases lying between them. From germline, CDR1 is GTSNPN and CDR2 SVGIG (reference sequence). The CDR3 sequence is 15 residues long.

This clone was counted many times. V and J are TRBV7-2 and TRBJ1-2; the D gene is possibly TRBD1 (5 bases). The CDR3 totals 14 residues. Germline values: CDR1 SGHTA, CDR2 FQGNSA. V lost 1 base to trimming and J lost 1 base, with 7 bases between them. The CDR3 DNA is TGTGCCAGCAGCTTAGATAGGGGTAACTATGGCTACACCTTC. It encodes CASSLDRGNYGYTF.

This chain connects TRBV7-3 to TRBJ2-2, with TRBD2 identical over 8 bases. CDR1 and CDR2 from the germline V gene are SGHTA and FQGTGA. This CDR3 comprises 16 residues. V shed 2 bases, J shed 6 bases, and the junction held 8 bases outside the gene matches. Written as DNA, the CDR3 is TGTGCCAGCAGCTTACGCCAGCGGGAGTCGCCCGGGGAGCTGTTTTTT. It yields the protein CASSLRQRESPGELFF. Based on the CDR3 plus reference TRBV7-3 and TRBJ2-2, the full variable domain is GAGVSQTPSNKVTEKGKYVELRCDPISGHTALYWYRQSLGQGPEFLIYFQGTGAADDSGLPNDRFFAVRPEGSVSTLKIQRTERGDSAVYLCASSLRQRESPGELFFGEGSRLTVL.

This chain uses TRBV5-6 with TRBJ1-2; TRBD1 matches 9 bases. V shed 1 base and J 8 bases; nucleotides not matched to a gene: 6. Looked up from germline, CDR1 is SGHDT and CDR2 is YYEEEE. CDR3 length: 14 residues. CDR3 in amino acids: CASSLYRGQGGYTF. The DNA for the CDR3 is TGTGCCAGCAGCTTGTACAGGGGGCAGGGAGGCTACACCTTC.

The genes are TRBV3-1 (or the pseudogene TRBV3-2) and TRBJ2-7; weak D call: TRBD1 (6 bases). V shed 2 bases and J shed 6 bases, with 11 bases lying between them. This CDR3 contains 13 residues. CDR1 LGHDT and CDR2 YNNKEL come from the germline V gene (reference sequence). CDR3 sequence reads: CASSQSGVGEQYF. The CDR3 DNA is TGTGCCAGCAGCCAATCAGGGGTAGGCGAGCAGTACTTC.

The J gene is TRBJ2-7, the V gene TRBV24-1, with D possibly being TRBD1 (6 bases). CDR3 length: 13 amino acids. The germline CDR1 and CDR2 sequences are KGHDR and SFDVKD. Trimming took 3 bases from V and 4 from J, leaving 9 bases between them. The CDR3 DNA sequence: TGTGCCACCAGTGATCTAAGGGGGTACGAGCAGTACTTC. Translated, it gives CATSDLRGYEQYF.

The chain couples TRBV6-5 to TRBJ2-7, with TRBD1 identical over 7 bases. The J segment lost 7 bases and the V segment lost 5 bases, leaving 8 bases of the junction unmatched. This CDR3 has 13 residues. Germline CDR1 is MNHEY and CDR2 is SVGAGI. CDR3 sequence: CASSRGQPGEQYF. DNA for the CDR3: TGTGCCAGCAGTCGGGGACAGCCGGGGGAGCAGTACTTC.